This record looks at one T cell receptor beta chain sequence and its context. Its antigen is as yet unknown. These data are taken from a study of T cell responses to AZD1222 COVID-19 vaccine. Overall study context: Second-dose recipients at about 4 or about 12 weeks were treated as one pooled group.

V was pared by 2 bases and J by 1 base, with 0 bases of the junction left unmatched. CDR3 length: 15 residues. Per the germline V gene, CDR1 is MRHNA and CDR2 is SNTAGT. Data came from immunoSEQ multiplex PCR; TCRdb stores just in-frame clones and leaves some out. The sample has 140,000 to 150,000 clones, roughly 92% seen once; the top ten hold over 1.5%. Study-wide findings and caveats: Donor demographics were predominantly white British with a female majority; clonal diversity may be underestimated. Close to half of all spike-specific TCRs reportedly target regions of the variants that are unmutated.

The clonotype was recovered from an adult in good health. The specimen comprised peripheral blood, sampled on day 0 of AZD1222 vaccination. The chain uses TRBV6-4 and TRBJ2-3; 10 bases fit TRBD1. CDR3 amino acids: CASSDGTGGTDTQYF. The CDR3 coding sequence is TGTGCCAGCAGTGACGGGACAGGGGGCACAGATACGCAGTATTTT.